This T cell receptor (beta chain) was recovered during a study of CD8+ T cells in alopecia areata (dated by TCRdb to 2016 to 2018). Background on the whole study: Treated patients were enrolled in an open-label pilot trial of oral tofacitinib at 5 to 10 mg twice daily for moderate-to-severe alopecia areata. On the human side, TCRbeta sequencing was run on scalp tissue and on sorted CD4+ and CD8+ peripheral blood T cells from healthy controls and from alopecia areata patients with either patchy or totalis/universalis disease. Scalp clonality was compared among normal scalp (n=4), patchy alopecia areata scalp (n=8), and alopecia totalis/universalis scalp (n=8). Patients stayed on tofacitinib for 6 to 18 months and then had 6 months of follow-up off drug so that delayed response and recurrence could be assessed. To study T cell clonal expansion in alopecia areata, the researchers applied high-throughput TCRbeta sequencing to both the C3H/HeJ mouse model and human patients. RNA came from the PAXgene miRNA kit for fixed scalp, the miRNeasy kit for PBMCs, and the RNeasy kit for mouse skin. TCRbeta CDR3 regions were amplified by immunoSEQ multiplex PCR with 35 Vbeta forward and 13 Jbeta reverse primers. Biopsies were taken from tofacitinib-treated patients at baseline and again at 4 and 24 weeks into treatment, and several of those patients also had a later scalp biopsy. General study outcomes and caveats: Unlike mouse skin, which is dominated by gammadelta T cells, normal human skin has resident alphabeta T cells that are also sequenced, and this complicates analysis of the scalp TCR repertoire. Higher clonality and more expanded CD8+ clones were observed in lesional scalp than in normal scalp, particularly in alopecia totalis/universalis, a finding suggestive of antigenic drive. Compared with mice, TCR sequences shared between patients were less clear, possibly partly because of HLA diversity across the patient population.

This sample's time point label indicates: baseline before oral tofacitinib. Lesional scalp punch biopsies and peripheral blood were collected from alopecia areata patients. After PBMCs were isolated by density centrifugation and stained for CD3, CD4 and CD8, a FACSAria was used to sort CD4+ and CD8+ T cells. The library was obtained by the immunoSEQ multiplex PCR assay. RNA was extracted from all samples and reverse transcribed into cDNA, which served as template for TCR sequencing. SuperScript III was used for first-strand cDNA synthesis, primed with a 2:1 mix of oligo-dT and random hexamers. A synthetic immune receptor repertoire was used to measure amplification bias, and any remaining bias was corrected computationally. From the authors' description of their analysis: After raw reads were preprocessed to remove errors, the CDR3 was defined following IMGT conventions as running from the conserved cysteine to phenylalanine. Clonality was computed by normalizing Shannon entropy by log2 of the number of productive unique TCRs and subtracting the result from 1. Whether each scalp clone was CD4 or CD8 was inferred by checking scalp TCRbeta sequences against the CD4 and CD8 repertoires from sorted blood. TCRdb's version of the immuneACCESS table is confined to in-frame rearrangements and falls short of the full clone set. An unresolved V gene accounts for under half of the shortfall where checked; the remainder is of unknown origin. Clonal size and the V and J genes are those of that table, whereas D and trimming came from the DNA. For this sample the table gives over 120,000 clones, of which about 60% were detected only once. Of the sample, under 7.5% falls within the top ten clones.

This clone was seen repeatedly, ten times or more. The antigen this receptor binds is unknown. It has no much larger one-base neighbor in the sample; base qualities were not kept. The sequencing here drew on CD4+ T cells sorted from blood, taken at week 0. This receptor was obtained from a human donor with alopecia areata.

The CDR3 amino acid sequence is: CASGFAGANVLTF. The sequence in DNA is TGTGCCAGCGGGTTCGCTGGGGCCAACGTCCTGACTTTC. The chain joins TRBV11-2 to TRBJ2-6, with the D gene not confidently named. The cysteine opens and the phenylalanine closes a CDR3 of 13 amino acids. The sequence is cut down to CDR3 DNA, 39 bases in frame from base 1. CDR1 and CDR2 were assigned from the germline V gene as SGHAT and FQNNGV. The germline ends are 7 bases apart after V is trimmed by 8 bases and J by 2 bases.